The text below deals with one T cell receptor beta chain. Its antigen remains undetermined. No qualities accompany the bases; no much larger clone lies one base away. CDR1 and CDR2 are read off the germline V gene (reference sequence) as LNHDA and SQIVND. The CDR3 has 12 amino acids, counting the end cysteine and phenylalanine. The read is trimmed to its CDR3 DNA, 36 bases read in frame from base 1. Relative to germline, V is 8 bases shorter and J is 2 bases shorter, with 7 bases between their ends. This specimen comes from a study of T cell responses to AZD1222 COVID-19 vaccine (dated by TCRdb to the early 2020s). The study in broad terms: Because spike-specific TCR depth and breadth did not differ between the two schedules, AZD1222 recipients who got a second dose at roughly 4 weeks were pooled with those who got a second dose at roughly 12 weeks. A total of 233 trial participants underwent TCR sequencing, of whom 207 had received two doses of AZD1222 and roughly 26 had received two doses of the MenACWY control vaccine. Trial participants were enrolled by age into 18-55, 56-69 and 70-plus year subgroups, with around 150, 28 and 57 TCR-sequenced participants respectively. The full study reports these points: Conclusions about previously exposed vaccinees were limited because only 5 or 6 AZD1222 recipients were SARS-CoV-2 seropositive at baseline. Because no day 14 peak-response samples were available, the repertoires could be characterized only after the peak T cell response. The 56-69-year group was small, and its depth increase did not reach significance, likely because of low power. Participants were mostly white British and included more females than males, and it was suggested by the authors that clonal diversity may have been underestimated. After two AZD1222 doses, both the breadth and the depth of spike-specific TCRs were significantly higher than at day 0 and than in MenACWY recipients. The vaccine-associated CD4 TCRs covered the entire spike protein, and the dominant responses fell in regions 160-218 and 743-854. Epitopes outside the regions mutated in the B.1.351 and B.1.1.7 variants were reportedly recognized by nearly half of the unique spike-specific TCRs.

The time point label on this specimen signifies: baseline before first vaccination. Samples from vaccinated people were obtained from the UK trials COV001 and COV002, which included a single-blind randomized controlled phase 2/3 trial of AZD1222 (ChAdOx1 nCoV-19) in healthy adults. Trial participant PBMC samples were collected at day 0 and day 28 after the second dose for TCRbeta chain sequencing. The CDR3 regions of human TCRbeta chains were subjected to immunosequencing. The paper's data handling went like this. Repertoire TCRs were matched against a reference library of SARS-CoV-2-specific TCRs generated with the MIRA antigen-specificity platform. Breadth was defined as the fraction of unique TCRs that were SARS-CoV-2-associated, and depth was defined as the fraction of total T cells that were SARS-CoV-2-associated. Each spike-specific TCR was assigned to its reactive spike region and to a CD4 or CD8 class using the MIRA data. Log10-transformed breadth and depth values were compared by one-way ANOVA with Sidak's multiple comparisons tests. Sourced from immuneACCESS, this table was stored by TCRdb with only in-frame sequences that have V and J called. A share of the clones is absent; for the studies checked, an unresolved V gene accounts for under half, and the remainder has no known explanation. The DNA gave D and trimming, while V, J and clone size come from that table. Counted in this sample were about 100,000 clones; 87% of them appeared once. Jointly, the top ten make up under 4% of the sample.

This receptor chain uses TRBV19 and TRBJ1-5, and possibly TRBD1, on 6 matching bases. Sequenced here: peripheral blood, sampled on day 0 of AZD1222 vaccination. The sequence was obtained from an adult in good health. The CDR3 loop reads CASAGGNQPQHF. The nucleotide sequence reads TGTGCCAGTGCAGGGGGCAATCAGCCCCAGCATTTT.